The 27 T cell receptor beta chains reported below all come from one sample, sequenced in a study of T cells in Graves' hyperthyroidism and ophthalmopathy. TCR beta CDR3 sequences were amplified from RNA transcripts. The HTBI primer set drove a first-round RT-PCR of the TCR CDR3. TCRdb redid the calling of the multiplex PCR reads with MiXCR, one entry per CDR3 protein. The sample has some 510,000 distinct CDR3 sequences, under 25% seen once. Input material: blood. Receptors were obtained from a man aged 18-30 years with Graves' hyperthyroidism.

The sample holds many counts of this clonotype. CDR3 sequence reads: CASSSGDRDRFTYGYTF. The CDR3 nucleotides read TGTGCCAGCAGTTCCGGGGATAGGGACCGCTTCACCTATGGCTACACCTTC. The chain uses TRBV6-5 and TRBJ1-2, with D possibly TRBD1 on 5 matching bases. CDR1 is MNHEY and CDR2 is SVGAGI in the germline V gene. The CDR3 has 17 residues. V was cut by 4 bases and J by 4 bases, with 22 bases left in between.

This clonotype was seen at least ten times. The chain uses TRBV28 and TRBJ1-1, with D possibly matching TRBD1 (6 bases). The V end was cut by 3 bases, the J end by 0 bases, with 11 bases between. CDR1 is MDHEN, CDR2 SYDVKM, per germline. The CDR3 loop spans 15 amino acids. The CDR3 loop is CASSFGTGLNTEAFF. The CDR3 bases are TGTGCCAGCAGTTTTGGAACAGGGCTGAACACTGAAGCTTTCTTT.

This clonotype was seen ten or more times. The chain joins TRBV6-5 to TRBJ1-2; the D gene is possibly TRBD1 (5 bases). V was clipped by 2 bases and J by 4 bases, with 11 bases between them. The CDR3 length is 14 residues. The V gene's germline CDR1 is MNHEY and CDR2 SVGAGI. The chain's CDR3 is CASSYGGTTYGYTF. In DNA, the CDR3 is TGTGCCAGCAGTTACGGGGGGACTACCTATGGCTACACCTTC.

This clonotype has at least ten counts. The CDR3 DNA is TGTGCCAGCAGTTTAGCTGGAGGTAGCCATGAGCAGTTCTTC. Residues: CASSLAGGSHEQFF. The V and J genes are TRBV12-3 or TRBV12-4 and TRBJ2-1; TRBD2 is a possible D gene (5 bases). The germline V and J ends were trimmed by 0 bases and 8 bases, with 11 bases remaining between them. The length of the CDR3 is 14 residues.

A few counts support this clonotype. CDR3: CASSEADGTGELFF. CDR3 DNA: TGTGCCAGCAGTGAAGCGGACGGGACCGGGGAGCTGTTTTTT. J is TRBJ2-2 and V is TRBV6-1, with D hard to call. Germline V gives CDR1 MNHNS, CDR2 SASEGT. The germline V and J ends were trimmed by 0 bases and 5 bases, with 7 bases remaining between them. CDR3 length equals 14 residues.

The chain combines TRBV12-5 with TRBJ1-5; no clear D gene. Germline-derived CDR1 and CDR2 are LGHNT and FRNRAP. V lost 6 bases and J lost 4, with 10 bases in between. This CDR3 contains 13 residues. DNA of the CDR3: TGTGCTAGTGGCCCTGACGGTAATCAGCCCCAGCATTTT. Translating it yields CASGPDGNQPQHF.

This clonotype was observed many times. The chain has TRBV6-2 or TRBV6-3 and TRBJ1-2, with D perhaps matching TRBD1 (5 bases). Trimming shortened V by 6 bases and J by 4 bases, and 18 bases separated the two germline ends. CDR1 is MNHEY, CDR2 SVGEGT, per germline. This CDR3 has 15 amino acids. CDR3 sequence (DNA): TGTGCCAGCAGCCAGCACCAGGGAGTTCGCTATGGCTACACCTTC. It is translated as CASSQHQGVRYGYTF.

Only a few counts were recorded for this clonotype. The chain links TRBV11-2 to TRBJ2-7; no firm D call. This CDR3 spans 15 amino acids. V gave up 5 bases and J gave up 6 bases, with 20 bases separating them. Germline CDR1 SGHAT, CDR2 FQNNGV. The CDR3 DNA reads as TGTGCCAGCAGCCCGAACGGCACCCCCTGGGGCGAGCAGTACTTC. Translation gives CASSPNGTPWGEQYF. Using reference TRBV11-2 and TRBJ2-7 for the parts outside the CDR3, the full variable domain is EAGVAQSPRYKIIEKRQSVAFWCNPISGHATLYWYQQILGQGPKLLIQFQNNGVVDDSQLPKDRFSAERLKGVDSTLKIQPAKLEDSAVYLCASSPNGTPWGEQYFGPGTRLTVT.

This chain connects TRBV3-1 to TRBJ2-4; D is possibly TRBD1 or TRBD2 (5 bases each). This CDR3 has 15 residues. Trimming shortened V by 2 bases and J by 0 bases, and 8 bases separated the two germline ends. Looked up from germline, CDR1 is LGHDT and CDR2 is YNNKEL (reference sequence). The CDR3 region has the DNA TGTGCCAGCAGCCAACGGGGCGTAGCCAAAAACATTCAGTACTTC. Its protein is CASSQRGVAKNIQYF.

This clonotype came up a few times. The chain is built from TRBV6-2 or TRBV6-3 and TRBJ2-6; TRBD1 is a possible D gene (6 bases). The CDR3 totals 20 residues. In germline, CDR1 is MNHEY, CDR2 SVGEGT. V was trimmed by 5 bases and J by 0 bases, leaving 23 bases between them. CDR3 protein: CASSTTIWGLGVSGANVLTF. Written as DNA, the CDR3 is TGTGCCAGCAGTACCACTATATGGGGGCTAGGAGTCTCTGGGGCCAACGTCCTGACTTTC.

This clonotype has only a few counts. The chain links TRBV7-2 to TRBJ1-5; D not certain. Between the trimmed V and J ends, which lost 1 base and 0 bases, there was a span of 13 bases. Germline V gene lookup returns CDR1 SGHTA and CDR2 FQGNSA. CDR3 size: 17 residues. The CDR3 loop is CASSLGPGGYSNQPQHF. Written as DNA, the CDR3 is TGTGCCAGCAGCTTAGGGCCAGGCGGTTATAGCAATCAGCCCCAGCATTTT.

Many counts were recorded for this clonotype. The junction shows a germline mismatch at one end, possibly a read error. This chain joins TRBV7-7 and TRBJ2-5, with D perhaps TRBD2 (5 bases). CDR1 SSHAT and CDR2 FNYEAQ come from the germline V gene (reference sequence). The CDR3 runs to 15 residues. The DNA of the CDR3 is TGTGCTAGCAGCTTGCAGCGGCCCCCAGGCGGGACCCAGTACTTC. This codes for CASSLQRPPGGTQYF.

This chain connects TRBV4-1 to TRBJ1-1, with 9 bases lining up with TRBD1. V trimming: 3 bases; J trimming: 0 bases; junction bases outside the gene matches: 8. Germline loops: CDR1 MGHRA, CDR2 YSYEKL. The CDR3 extends over 17 amino acids. The CDR3 DNA reads TGCGCCAGCAGCCATGAGACAGGGGGGAGGTTGAACACTGAAGCTTTCTTT. Encoded protein: CASSHETGGRLNTEAFF.

This clonotype came up many times. CDR3 residues: CASSWNWDSSYEQYF. The CDR3 nucleotides are TGTGCCAGCAGTTGGAATTGGGACAGCTCCTACGAGCAGTACTTC. The rearrangement uses TRBV6-2 or TRBV6-3 and TRBJ2-7; 7 bases align to TRBD1. The trim removed 4 bases at V and 0 bases at J, leaving 6 bases unmatched. Per the germline V gene, CDR1 is MNHEY and CDR2 is SVGEGT. The CDR3 totals 15 residues.

This clonotype appeared many times. The V gene is TRBV20-1, the J gene TRBJ2-5; the D is unclear. Germline-derived CDR1 and CDR2 are DFQATT and SNEGSKA (reference sequence). The CDR3 length is 13 residues. The V gene lost 5 bases and the J gene lost 3 bases, with 13 bases spanning the gap. The CDR3 DNA reads as TGCAGTGCTTCCCGTGGCCTGAAAGAGACCCAGTACTTC. Translating it yields CSASRGLKETQYF.

Many counts were recorded for this clonotype. This chain uses TRBV6-5 with TRBJ2-7; D is perhaps TRBD1 (8 bases). CDR1 MNHEY and CDR2 SVGAGI come from the germline V gene. The CDR3 has 15 amino acids. Trimming left V 2 bases short and J 3 bases short, with 14 bases between. Here the CDR3 DNA reads TGTGCCAGCAGTTACCCGACAGGGGAGGGCTACGAGCAGTACTTC. It is translated as CASSYPTGEGYEQYF.

This clonotype was recorded many times. The J gene is TRBJ1-1, the V gene TRBV19; 9 nucleotides align to TRBD1. Trimming cost V 3 bases and J 1 base; bases outside gene matches: 9. Germline assignment: CDR1 LNHDA and CDR2 SQIVND (reference sequence). CDR3 length: 17 amino acids. The chain's CDR3 is CASSIGTGRMGNTEAFF. The CDR3 DNA sequence: TGTGCCAGTAGTATCGGGACAGGGCGAATGGGGAACACTGAAGCTTTCTTT.

This clonotype came up a few times. This chain uses TRBV7-9 with TRBJ1-1, with 8 bases identical to TRBD1. The CDR3 spans 15 residues. V was clipped by 6 bases and J by 1 base; unmatched bases: 7. The V gene's germline CDR1 is SEHNR and CDR2 FQNEAQ (reference sequence). The CDR3 region is CASRWTGKENTEAFF. DNA of the CDR3: TGTGCCAGCAGATGGACAGGGAAGGAGAACACTGAAGCTTTCTTT.

The chain joins TRBV15 to TRBJ1-5; perhaps TRBD1 as D (5 bases). The CDR3 sequence is 17 residues long. CDR1 is LNHNV and CDR2 is YYDKDF in the germline V gene (reference sequence). Trimming shortened V by 0 bases and J by 0 bases, and 12 bases separated the two germline ends. CDR3 coding DNA: TGTGCCACCAGCAGAGATGGGACCGACTATAGCAATCAGCCCCAGCATTTT. Translating gives CATSRDGTDYSNQPQHF.

This clonotype was seen at least ten times. This sequence joins TRBV12-3 or TRBV12-4 and TRBJ1-5, with 8 bases fitting TRBD1. The CDR3 runs 15 residues. The ends lost 2 bases at V and 6 bases at J; junction bases unmatched: 6. Here the CDR3 DNA reads TGTGCCAGCAGTTTATCAGGGGGCGCGGGTCAGCCCCAGCATTTT. Protein product: CASSLSGGAGQPQHF.

This clonotype was detected ten times or more. The chain recombines TRBV6-1 with TRBJ2-2; D tentatively reads TRBD1 or TRBD2 (7 bases each). Per germline, CDR1 MNHNS and CDR2 SASEGT. V lost 8 bases and J lost 5, with 18 bases in between. The CDR3 is made up of 15 amino acids. The CDR3 region is CASRQGGARTGELFF. The CDR3 nucleotides read TGTGCCAGCCGTCAGGGGGGGGCCCGTACCGGGGAGCTGTTTTTT.

This clonotype was detected ten times or more. The V and J genes are TRBV2 and TRBJ1-1, with D perhaps TRBD1 (6 bases). Germline V CDR1 and CDR2: SNHLY, FYNNEI. The V end lost 4 bases, the J end lost 4 bases, and 22 bases lay between the germline ends. The CDR3 extends over 17 amino acids. CDR3 sequence reads: CASSALIYRDLSTEAFF. As DNA, the CDR3 is TGTGCCAGCAGTGCCCTAATATACAGGGATCTGAGCACTGAAGCTTTCTTT.

This clonotype was picked up many times. The chain carries TRBV19 and TRBJ1-1; maybe TRBD1 (5 bases). CDR1 and CDR2 (germline): LNHDA, SQIVND (reference sequence). This CDR3 region has 14 residues. V gave up 5 bases and J gave up 1 base, with 11 bases separating them. Here the CDR3 reads CASSDGASNTEAFF. The CDR3, as DNA: TGTGCCAGTAGTGACGGGGCTTCGAACACTGAAGCTTTCTTT.

The V gene is TRBV6-5, the J gene TRBJ2-7, with 8 positions matching TRBD2. The CDR3 is made up of 15 amino acids. Per germline, CDR1 MNHEY and CDR2 SVGAGI. The J segment lost 2 bases and the V segment lost 2 bases, leaving 5 bases of the junction unmatched. CDR3 protein: CASSYPGTRAYEQYF. The CDR3 region has the DNA TGTGCCAGCAGTTACCCCGGGACTAGAGCCTACGAGCAGTACTTC.

This clonotype was picked up many times. This rearrangement joins TRBV2 to TRBJ1-1; tentatively, D is TRBD1 (5 bases). V was pared by 3 bases and J by 1 base, with 12 bases between. This CDR3 region has 15 residues. Germline V gene lookup returns CDR1 SNHLY and CDR2 FYNNEI. The CDR3 sequence is CASSDGGSGNTEAFF. The CDR3 DNA follows: TGTGCCAGCAGTGACGGGGGGTCGGGGAACACTGAAGCTTTCTTT.

The CDR3 sequence is CSVDLAGGPETQYF. In DNA, the CDR3 is TGCAGCGTTGACCTAGCGGGAGGGCCAGAGACCCAGTACTTC. The chain recombines TRBV29-1 with TRBJ2-5; 12 bases are shared with TRBD2. Germline values: CDR1 SQVTM, CDR2 ANQGSEA. The ends lost 3 bases at V and 4 bases at J; junction bases unmatched: 3. The CDR3 sequence is 14 residues long.

This chain links TRBV3-1 with TRBJ1-2; 9 bases match TRBD1. J was trimmed by 8 bases and V by 1 base; bases with no gene match: 11. CDR3 length equals 16 residues. The germline V gene has CDR1 LGHDT and CDR2 YNNKEL (reference sequence). Here the CDR3 DNA reads TGTGCCAGCAGCCAAGTACGGGGGACAGGGAGACGAGGCTACACCTTC. Encoded protein: CASSQVRGTGRRGYTF.